The rows below give T cell receptor beta chains drawn from one sample of a study of graft-versus-host responses after intestinal transplantation. Repertoires were generated with immunoSEQ multiplex PCR, while TCRdb's copy carries only in-frame clones and drops some. The data hold under 100,000 clones, with roughly 80% observed a single time. Their antigen targets remain unknown. Material: unstimulated CD4+ T cells sorted from spleen or lymph node cells, obtained before intestinal transplant. The receptors originated from a human donor who received an intestinal transplant. The CDR3 runs from the conserved cysteine through the conserved F or W. A D gene is named only where the DNA matches it firmly. Some rows have no size entry. The others give once, few or many, or a class for an expanded clone.

D	size	V	J	CDR3	DNA
TRBD1	-	TRBV5-1	TRBJ1-2	CASSLWRQGNFNYGYTF	TGCGCCAGCAGCTTGTGGCGACAGGGGAATTTCAACTATGGCTACACCTTC
TRBD2	-	TRBV4-2	TRBJ2-1	CASSHEGLAGGWNEQFF	TGTGCCAGCAGCCACGAGGGACTAGCGGGAGGATGGAATGAGCAGTTCTTC
-	-	TRBV11-2	TRBJ1-5	CASSLEGGQGYSWRNQPQHF	TGTGCCAGCAGCTTAGAAGGCGGCCAGGGATACTCTTGGCGCAATCAGCCCCAGCATTTT
TRBD1	few	TRBV29-1	TRBJ2-7	CSGGQGAREQYF	TGCAGCGGCGGACAGGGGGCGAGGGAGCAGTACTTC
-	-	TRBV6-6	TRBJ1-4	CASSPGMATNEKLFF	TGTGCCAGCAGTCCCGGGATGGCAACTAATGAAAAACTGTTTTTT
TRBD1	few	TRBV5-1	TRBJ2-7	CASSPSTGYEQYF	TGCGCCAGCAGCCCTTCGACAGGGTACGAGCAGTACTTC
TRBD1	-	TRBV29-1	TRBJ1-2	CSVRGQGGEHGYTF	TGCAGCGTTCGAGGACAGGGAGGTGAGCATGGCTACACCTTC
TRBD2	-	TRBV15	TRBJ2-3	CATSSRIAGGTDTQYF	TGTGCCACCAGCAGCCGGATAGCGGGGGGGACGGATACGCAGTATTTT
-	-	TRBV6-1	TRBJ2-6	CASYAQSGANVLTF	TGTGCCAGCTATGCACAATCTGGGGCCAACGTCCTGACTTTC
TRBD2	-	TRBV4-2	TRBJ2-1	CASSQDERGGYNEQFF	TGTGCCAGCAGCCAAGACGAACGGGGGGGGTACAATGAGCAGTTCTTC
TRBD1	-	TRBV23-1	TRBJ2-7	CASSPSRQGPYEQYF	TGCGCCAGCAGTCCTTCGAGACAGGGCCCCTACGAGCAGTACTTC
TRBD2	-	TRBV5-1	TRBJ2-3	CASSLMGLRPDTQYF	TGCGCCAGCAGCTTGATGGGACTAAGGCCAGATACGCAGTATTTT
-	-	TRBV20-1	TRBJ2-1	CSARVREEQFF	TGCAGTGCTAGAGTTCGGGAGGAGCAGTTCTTC
TRBD2	-	TRBV6-1	TRBJ2-1	CASSDLAGYNEQFF	TGTGCCAGCAGTGACCTAGCGGGGTACAATGAGCAGTTCTTC
TRBD1	-	TRBV10-3	TRBJ2-7	CAISKGGFSYEQYF	TGTGCCATCAGTAAAGGGGGCTTCTCCTACGAGCAGTACTTC
TRBD2	-	TRBV28	TRBJ2-7	CASSSPAGGAYEQYF	TGTGCCAGCAGTTCACCAGCGGGGGGTGCCTACGAGCAGTACTTC
-	once	TRBV7-8	TRBJ1-4	CASSRYLDMEGGEKLFF	TGTGCCAGCAGCCGTTATCTGGACATGGAGGGTGGTGAAAAACTGTTTTTT
-	few	TRBV5-6	TRBJ2-7	CASSSRRTVFYYEQYF	TGTGCCAGCAGCTCCAGGCGAACAGTCTTCTATTACGAGCAGTACTTC
-	few	TRBV9	TRBJ1-1	CASSYLSNTEAFF	TGTGCCAGCAGCTACCTCAGTAACACTGAAGCTTTCTTT
-	-	TRBV30	TRBJ1-6	CAWSVNRADNSPLHF	TGTGCCTGGAGTGTAAACAGGGCAGATAATTCACCCCTCCACTTT
TRBD2	-	TRBV6-4	TRBJ2-7	CASSVLAGDYEQYF	TGTGCCAGCAGTGTCCTAGCGGGAGACTACGAGCAGTACTTC
TRBD1	once	TRBV7-9	TRBJ2-7	CASSPGWGRGPHEQYF	TGTGCCAGCAGCCCGGGGTGGGGCAGGGGGCCCCACGAGCAGTACTTC